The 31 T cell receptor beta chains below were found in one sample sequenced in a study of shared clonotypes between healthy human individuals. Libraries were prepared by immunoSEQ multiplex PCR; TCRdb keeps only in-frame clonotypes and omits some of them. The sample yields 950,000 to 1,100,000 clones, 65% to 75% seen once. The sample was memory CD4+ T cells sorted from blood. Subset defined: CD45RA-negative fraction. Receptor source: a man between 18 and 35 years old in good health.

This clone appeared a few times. CDR3 sequence: CSASRGTNTEAFF. The CDR3 nucleotides are TGCAGCGCGAGTAGGGGAACGAACACTGAAGCTTTCTTT. The chain joins TRBV29-1 to TRBJ1-1; possible D gene TRBD1, 5 bases. The CDR3 loop spans 13 amino acids. Per the germline V gene, CDR1 is SQVTM and CDR2 is ANQGSEA. The germline V and J ends were trimmed by 7 bases and 1 base, with 13 bases remaining between them.

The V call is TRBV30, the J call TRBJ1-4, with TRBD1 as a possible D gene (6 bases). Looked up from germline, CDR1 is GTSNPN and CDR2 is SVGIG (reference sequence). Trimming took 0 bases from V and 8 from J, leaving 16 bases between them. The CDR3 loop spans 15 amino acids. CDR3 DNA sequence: TGTGCCTGGAGTGTAGCCAGGGGACCAGGGGAAAAACTGTTTTTT. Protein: CAWSVARGPGEKLFF.

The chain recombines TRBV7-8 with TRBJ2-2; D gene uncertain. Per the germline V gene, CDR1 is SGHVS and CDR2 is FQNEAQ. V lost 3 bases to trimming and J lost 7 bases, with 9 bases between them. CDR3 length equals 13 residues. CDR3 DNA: TGTGCCAGCAGCTTTTCGTGGGGCGGGGAGCTGTTTTTT. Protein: CASSFSWGGELFF.

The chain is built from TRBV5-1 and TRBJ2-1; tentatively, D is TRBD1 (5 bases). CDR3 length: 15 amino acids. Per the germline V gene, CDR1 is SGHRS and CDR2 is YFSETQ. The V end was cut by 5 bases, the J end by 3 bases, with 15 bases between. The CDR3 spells CASRYREGVYNEQFF. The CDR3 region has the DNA TGCGCCAGCAGGTATAGAGAAGGGGTCTACAATGAGCAGTTCTTC.

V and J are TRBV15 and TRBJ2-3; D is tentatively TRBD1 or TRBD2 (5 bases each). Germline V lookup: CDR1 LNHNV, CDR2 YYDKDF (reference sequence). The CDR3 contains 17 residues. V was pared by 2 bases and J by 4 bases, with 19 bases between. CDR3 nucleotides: TGTGCCACCAGCAGACGAACCGGGGCCCCGGCATCAGATACGCAGTATTTT. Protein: CATSRRTGAPASDTQYF.

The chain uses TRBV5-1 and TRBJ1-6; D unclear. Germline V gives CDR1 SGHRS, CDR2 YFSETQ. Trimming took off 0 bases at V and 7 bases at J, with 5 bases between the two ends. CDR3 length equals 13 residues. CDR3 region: CASSLVANSPLHF. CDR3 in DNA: TGCGCCAGCAGCTTGGTCGCCAATTCACCCCTCCACTTT.

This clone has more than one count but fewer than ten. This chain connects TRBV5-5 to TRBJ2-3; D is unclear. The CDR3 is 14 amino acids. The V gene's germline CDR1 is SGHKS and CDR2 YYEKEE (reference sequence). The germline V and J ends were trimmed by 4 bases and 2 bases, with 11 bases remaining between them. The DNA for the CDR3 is TGTGCCAGCAGCCTATGGCTAAACACAGATACGCAGTATTTT. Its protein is CASSLWLNTDTQYF. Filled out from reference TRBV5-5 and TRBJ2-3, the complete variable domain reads DAGVTQSPTHLIKTRGQQVTLRCSPISGHKSVSWYQQVLGQGPQFIFQYYEKEERGRGNFPDRFSARQFPNYSSELNVNALLLGDSALYLCASSLWLNTDTQYFGPGTRLTVL.

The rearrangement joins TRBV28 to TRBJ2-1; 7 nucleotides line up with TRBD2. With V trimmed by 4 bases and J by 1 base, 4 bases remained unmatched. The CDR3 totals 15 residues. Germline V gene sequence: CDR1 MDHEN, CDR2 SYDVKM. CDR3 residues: CASSSQGGSYNEQFF. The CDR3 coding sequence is TGTGCCAGCAGTTCTCAGGGAGGGTCCTACAATGAGCAGTTCTTC.

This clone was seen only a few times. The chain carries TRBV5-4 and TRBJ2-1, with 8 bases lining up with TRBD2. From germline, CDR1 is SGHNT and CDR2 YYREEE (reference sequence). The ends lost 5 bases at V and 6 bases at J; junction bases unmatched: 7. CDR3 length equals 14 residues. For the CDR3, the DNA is TGTGCCAGCAGTCTCGGGGGGGAGATCAATGAGCAGTTCTTC. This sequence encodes CASSLGGEINEQFF.

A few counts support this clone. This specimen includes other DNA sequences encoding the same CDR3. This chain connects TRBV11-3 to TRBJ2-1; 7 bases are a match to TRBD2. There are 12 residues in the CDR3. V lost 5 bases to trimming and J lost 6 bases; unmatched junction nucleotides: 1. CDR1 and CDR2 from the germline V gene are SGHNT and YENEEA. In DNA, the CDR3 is TGTGCCAGCAGCGGACTAGGCAATGAGCAGTTCTTC. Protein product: CASSGLGNEQFF.

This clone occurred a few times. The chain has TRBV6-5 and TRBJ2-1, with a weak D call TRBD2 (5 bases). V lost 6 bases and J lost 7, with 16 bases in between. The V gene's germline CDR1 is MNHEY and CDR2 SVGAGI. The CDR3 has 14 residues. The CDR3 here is CASRRPTLVNEQFF. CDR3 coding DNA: TGTGCCAGCAGGCGTCCGACACTAGTAAATGAGCAGTTCTTC.

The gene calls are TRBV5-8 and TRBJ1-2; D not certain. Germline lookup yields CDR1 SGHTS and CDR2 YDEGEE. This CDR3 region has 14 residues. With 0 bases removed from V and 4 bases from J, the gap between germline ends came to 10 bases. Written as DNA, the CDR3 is TGTGCCAGCAGCTTGGGGGGTATCGGCTATGGCTACACCTTC. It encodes CASSLGGIGYGYTF.

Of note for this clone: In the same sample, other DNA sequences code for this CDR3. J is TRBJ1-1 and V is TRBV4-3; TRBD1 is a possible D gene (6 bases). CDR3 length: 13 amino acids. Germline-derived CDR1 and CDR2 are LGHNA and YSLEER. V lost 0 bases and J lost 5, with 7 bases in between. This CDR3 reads CASSQDQGTEAFF. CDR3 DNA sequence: TGCGCCAGCAGCCAAGATCAGGGGACTGAAGCTTTCTTT.

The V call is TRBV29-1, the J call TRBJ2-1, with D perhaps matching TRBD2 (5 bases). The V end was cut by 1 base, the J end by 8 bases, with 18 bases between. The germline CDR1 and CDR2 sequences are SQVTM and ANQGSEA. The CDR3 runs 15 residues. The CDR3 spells CSVEGSRAKVDEQFF. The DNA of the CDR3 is TGCAGCGTTGAAGGATCGCGGGCGAAGGTGGATGAGCAGTTCTTC.

The CDR3 region is CASSEVTGVPIYF. The CDR3 DNA follows: TGTGCCAGCAGTGAGGTCACAGGAGTCCCCATATATTTT. The rearrangement joins TRBV2 to TRBJ1-3; D may be TRBD1 (5 bases). The CDR3 contains 13 residues. Germline-derived CDR1 and CDR2 are SNHLY and FYNNEI. The V end lost 3 bases, the J end lost 11 bases, and 14 bases lay between the germline ends.

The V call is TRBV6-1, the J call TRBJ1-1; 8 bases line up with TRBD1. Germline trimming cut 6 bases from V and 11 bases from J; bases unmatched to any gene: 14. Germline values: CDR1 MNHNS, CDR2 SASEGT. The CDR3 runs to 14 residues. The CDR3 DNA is TGTGCCAGCAGGGCAGATGGACAGGGTTTTGAGGCTTTCTTT. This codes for CASRADGQGFEAFF.

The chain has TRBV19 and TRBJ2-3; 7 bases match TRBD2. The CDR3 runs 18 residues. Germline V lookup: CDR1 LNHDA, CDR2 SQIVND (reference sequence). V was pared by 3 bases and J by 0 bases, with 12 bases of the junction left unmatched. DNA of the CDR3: TGTGCCAGTAGTATTGGGGCACTAGCGACCACTAGCACAGATACGCAGTATTTT. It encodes CASSIGALATTSTDTQYF. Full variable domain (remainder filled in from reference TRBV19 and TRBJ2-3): DGGITQSPKYLFRKEGQNVTLSCEQNLNHDAMYWYRQDPGQGLRLIYYSQIVNDFQKGDIAEGYSVSREKKESFPLTVTSAQKNPTAFYLCASSIGALATTSTDTQYFGPGTRLTVL.

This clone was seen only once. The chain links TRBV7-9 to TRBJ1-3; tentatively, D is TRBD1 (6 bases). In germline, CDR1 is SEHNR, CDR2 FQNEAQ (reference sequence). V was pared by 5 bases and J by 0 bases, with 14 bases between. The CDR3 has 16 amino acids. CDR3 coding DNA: TGTGCCAGCAGCCCTATGGGGGGCGGCTCTGGAAACACCATATATTTT. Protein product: CASSPMGGGSGNTIYF. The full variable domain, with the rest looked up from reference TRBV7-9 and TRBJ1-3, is DTGVSQNPRHKITKRGQNVTFRCDPISEHNRLYWYRQTLGQGPEFLTYFQNEAQLEKSRLLSDRFSAERPKGSFSTLEIQRTEQGDSAMYLCASSPMGGGSGNTIYFGEGSWLTVV.

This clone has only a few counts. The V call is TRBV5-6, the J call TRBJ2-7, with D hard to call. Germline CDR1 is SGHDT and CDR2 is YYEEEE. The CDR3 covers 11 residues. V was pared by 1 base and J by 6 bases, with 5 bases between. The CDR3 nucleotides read TGTGCCAGCAGCTTGTGGGGCGAGCAGTACTTC. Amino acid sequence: CASSLWGEQYF. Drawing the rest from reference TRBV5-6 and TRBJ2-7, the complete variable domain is DAGVTQSPTHLIKTRGQQVTLRCSPKSGHDTVSWYQQALGQGPQFIFQYYEEEERQRGNFPDRFSGHQFPNYSSELNVNALLLGDSALYLCASSLWGEQYFGPGTRLTVT.

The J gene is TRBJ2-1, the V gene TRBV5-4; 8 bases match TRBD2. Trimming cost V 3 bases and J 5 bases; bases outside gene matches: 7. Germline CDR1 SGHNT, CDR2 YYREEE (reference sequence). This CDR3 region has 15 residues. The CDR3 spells CASSWPGTRDNEQFF. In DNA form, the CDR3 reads TGTGCCAGCAGCTGGCCCGGGACTAGAGACAATGAGCAGTTCTTC.

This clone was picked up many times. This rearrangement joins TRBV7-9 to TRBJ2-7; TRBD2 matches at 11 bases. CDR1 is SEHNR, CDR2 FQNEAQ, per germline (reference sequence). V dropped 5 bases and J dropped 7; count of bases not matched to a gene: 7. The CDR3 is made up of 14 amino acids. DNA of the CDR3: TGTGCCAGCAGCATTAGCGGGGGGGCGAGAGAGCAGTACTTC. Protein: CASSISGGAREQYF.

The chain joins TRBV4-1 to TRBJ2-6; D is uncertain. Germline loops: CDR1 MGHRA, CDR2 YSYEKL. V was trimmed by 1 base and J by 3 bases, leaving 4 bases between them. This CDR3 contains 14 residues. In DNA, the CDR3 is TGCGCCAGCAGCCAAGGGGGTGGGGCCAACGTCCTGACTTTC. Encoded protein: CASSQGGGANVLTF.

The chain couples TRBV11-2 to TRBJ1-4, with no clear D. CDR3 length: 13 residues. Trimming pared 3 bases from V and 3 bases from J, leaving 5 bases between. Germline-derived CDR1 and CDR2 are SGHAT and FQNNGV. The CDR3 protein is CASSLRSNEKLFF. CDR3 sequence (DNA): TGTGCCAGCAGCTTGCGTTCTAATGAAAAACTGTTTTTT.

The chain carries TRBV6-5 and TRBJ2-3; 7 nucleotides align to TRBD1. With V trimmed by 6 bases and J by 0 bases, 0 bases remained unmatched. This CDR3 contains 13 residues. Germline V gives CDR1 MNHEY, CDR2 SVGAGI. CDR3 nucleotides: TGTGCCAGCAGGGGACAGAGCACAGATACGCAGTATTTT. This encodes CASRGQSTDTQYF.

The CDR3 is CASRHSRVLPGELFF. CDR3 nucleotide sequence: TGTGCCAGCAGACACTCCAGGGTGTTGCCCGGGGAGCTGTTTTTT. This chain connects TRBV7-2 to TRBJ2-2; weak D call: TRBD1 (5 bases). Germline V lookup: CDR1 SGHTA, CDR2 FQGNSA. The V and J ends lost 6 bases and 6 bases respectively, with 17 bases between them. This CDR3 has 15 amino acids. Based on the CDR3 plus reference TRBV7-2 and TRBJ2-2, the full variable domain is GAGVSQSPSNKVTEKGKDVELRCDPISGHTALYWYRQSLGQGLEFLIYFQGNSAPDKSGLPSDRFSAERTGGSVSTLTIQRTQQEDSAVYLCASRHSRVLPGELFFGEGSRLTVL.

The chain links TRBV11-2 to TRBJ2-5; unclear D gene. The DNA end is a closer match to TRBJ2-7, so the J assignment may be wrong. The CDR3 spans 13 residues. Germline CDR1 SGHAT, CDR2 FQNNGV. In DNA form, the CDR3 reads TGTGCCAGCAGCTTGGGTTTCGCCGACGAGCAGTACTTC. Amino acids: CASSLGFADEQYF.

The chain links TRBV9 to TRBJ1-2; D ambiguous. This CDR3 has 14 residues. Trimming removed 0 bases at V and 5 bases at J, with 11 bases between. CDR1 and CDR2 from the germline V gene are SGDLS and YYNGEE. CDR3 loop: CASSVGSGTYGYTF. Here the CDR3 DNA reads TGTGCCAGCAGCGTAGGGTCGGGAACATATGGCTACACCTTC. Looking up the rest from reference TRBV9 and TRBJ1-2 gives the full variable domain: DSGVTQTPKHLITATGQRVTLRCSPRSGDLSVYWYQQSLDQGLQFLIQYYNGEERAKGNILERFSAQQFPDLHSELNLSSLELGDSALYFCASSVGSGTYGYTFGSGTRLTVV.

CDR3 sequence: CASSSKMNTEAFF. In nucleotides, the CDR3 is TGTGCCAGCAGTTCTAAAATGAACACTGAAGCTTTCTTT. The chain combines TRBV6-1 with TRBJ1-1, with D unclear. V lost 5 bases and J 0 bases, leaving 7 bases between the germline ends. Per the germline V gene, CDR1 is MNHNS and CDR2 is SASEGT. The CDR3 is 13 amino acids.

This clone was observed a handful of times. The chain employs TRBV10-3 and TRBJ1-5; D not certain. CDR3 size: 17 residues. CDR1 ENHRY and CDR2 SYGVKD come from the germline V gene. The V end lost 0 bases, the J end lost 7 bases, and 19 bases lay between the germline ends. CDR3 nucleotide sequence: TGTGCCATCAGTGAGTCGAGCGGGGTGACGGCGGGGCAGCCCCAGCATTTT. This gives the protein CAISESSGVTAGQPQHF.

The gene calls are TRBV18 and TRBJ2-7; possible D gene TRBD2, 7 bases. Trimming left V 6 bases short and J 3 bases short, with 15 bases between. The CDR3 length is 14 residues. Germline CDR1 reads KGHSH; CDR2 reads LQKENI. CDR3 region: CASSRGGGGYEQYF. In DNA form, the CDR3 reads TGTGCCAGCTCCCGCGGCGGGGGCGGCTACGAGCAGTACTTC.

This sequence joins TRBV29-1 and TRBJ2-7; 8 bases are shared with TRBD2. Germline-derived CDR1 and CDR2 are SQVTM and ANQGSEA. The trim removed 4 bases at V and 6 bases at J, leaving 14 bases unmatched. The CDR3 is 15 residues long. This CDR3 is CSVGLAGSSRVEQYF. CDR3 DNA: TGCAGCGTTGGGCTAGCGGGTTCTTCTCGGGTCGAGCAGTACTTC.